This T cell receptor (beta chain) was identified during a study of blood T cell repertoires in COVID-19. Study in general: Acute-phase and convalescent COVID-19 samples originated in the United States, Italy and Spain. T cells, B-cell-depleted T cells, or PBMCs supplied cDNA or gDNA.

Authors' analysis steps: Nucleated cell counts were estimated from reference gene primer amplification. Produced via immunoSEQ multiplex PCR; TCRdb's table is partial and in-frame only. That table supplies the V and J calls and clone size; D and trimming were determined from the DNA. The sample lists 20,000 to 25,000 clones, roughly 90% occurring once. This clone has just one count. V lost 2 bases, J lost 2 bases, and 6 bases stayed unmatched. The CDR3 covers 15 residues. Germline V gives CDR1 SGHTA, CDR2 FQGNSA. Sequencing used peripheral blood. The chain recombines TRBV7-2 with TRBJ2-7, with TRBD2 identical over 7 bases. The TCR originated in a human donor in a cohort sampled during active COVID-19. Written as DNA, the CDR3 is TGTGCCAGCAGCTTAACCCAGCGGGATACCTACGAGCAGTACTTC. This sequence encodes CASSLTQRDTYEQYF.